Described below is a single T cell receptor beta chain sequence and its context. Its target is not known. This sample is part of a study of T cells expressing NK-cell markers. The wider study: Sorted CD3+CD56-NKG2C+, CD3+CD56+NKG2C+ and CD3+CD56+NKG2C- T cells supplied the TCR beta repertoires.

Regarding the study as a whole: In several donors, these clonotypes also led the CD3+CD56-NKG2C+ fraction. Roughly six donors showed dominant NKG2C+ clonotypes comprising about 1.0-7.5% of their CD8+ T cells.

TCR beta cDNA was generated via 5'RACE template switching incorporating UMIs. From its re-call of the 5' RACE reads, TCRdb lists each CDR3 protein once, without DNA. Its table lists about 550,000 distinct CDR3 sequences. This CDR3 spans 16 amino acids. CDR1 and CDR2 from the germline V gene are SGHKS and YYEKEE (reference sequence). The genes are TRBV5-5 and TRBJ2-7; the TRBD1 assignment by TCRdb is unverifiable without DNA. The sequence was obtained from a man aged 18 to 29 in good health. Sequencing was done on a sample of blood T cells: a sorted CD56 or NKG2C T cell subset, CD4+ or CD8+ T cells, or bulk PBMC T cells (not recorded which). CDR3 loop: CASSQQGAPRSGEQYF.